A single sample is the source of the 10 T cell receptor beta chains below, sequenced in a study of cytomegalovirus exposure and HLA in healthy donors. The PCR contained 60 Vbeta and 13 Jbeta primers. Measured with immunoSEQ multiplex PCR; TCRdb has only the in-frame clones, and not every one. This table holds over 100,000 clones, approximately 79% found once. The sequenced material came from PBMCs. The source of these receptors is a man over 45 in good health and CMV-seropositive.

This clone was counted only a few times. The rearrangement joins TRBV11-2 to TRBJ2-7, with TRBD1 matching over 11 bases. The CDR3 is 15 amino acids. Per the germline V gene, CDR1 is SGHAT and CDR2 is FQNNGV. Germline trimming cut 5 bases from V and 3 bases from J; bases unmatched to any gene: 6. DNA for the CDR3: TGTGCCAGCAGCCGGGACAGGGGGTTCGGCTACGAGCAGTACTTC. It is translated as CASSRDRGFGYEQYF.

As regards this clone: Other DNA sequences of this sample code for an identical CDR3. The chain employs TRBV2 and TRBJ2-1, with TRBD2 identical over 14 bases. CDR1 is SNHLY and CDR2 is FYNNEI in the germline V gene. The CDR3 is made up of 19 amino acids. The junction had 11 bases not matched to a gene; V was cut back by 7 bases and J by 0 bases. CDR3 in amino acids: CASMGTGTSGSDSYNEQFF. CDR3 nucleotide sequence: TGTGCCAGCATGGGGACTGGGACTAGCGGGAGCGACTCCTACAATGAGCAGTTCTTC.

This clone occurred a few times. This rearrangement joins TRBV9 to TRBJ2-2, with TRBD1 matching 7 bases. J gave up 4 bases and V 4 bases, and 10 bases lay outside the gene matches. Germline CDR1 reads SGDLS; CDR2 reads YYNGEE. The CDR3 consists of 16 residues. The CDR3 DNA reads TGTGCCAGCAGCCCAAGGGGGCAGCCAAGCACCGGGGAGCTGTTTTTT. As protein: CASSPRGQPSTGELFF.

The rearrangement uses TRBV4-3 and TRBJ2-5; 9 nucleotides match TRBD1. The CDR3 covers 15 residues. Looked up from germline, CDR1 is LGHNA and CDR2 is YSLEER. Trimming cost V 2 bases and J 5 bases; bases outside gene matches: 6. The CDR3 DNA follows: TGCGCCAGCAGCCAAAGGGGGGGGACAGGGGAGACCCAGTACTTC. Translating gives CASSQRGGTGETQYF.

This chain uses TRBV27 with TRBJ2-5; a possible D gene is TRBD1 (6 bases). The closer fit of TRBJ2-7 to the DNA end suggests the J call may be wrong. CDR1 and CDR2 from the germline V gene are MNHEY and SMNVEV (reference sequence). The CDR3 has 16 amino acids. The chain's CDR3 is CASRPRGRGDSYEQYF. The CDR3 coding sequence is TGTGCCAGCAGACCCAGGGGTCGTGGAGACTCCTACGAGCAGTACTTC.

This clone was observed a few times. The CDR3 loop is CASSRGTGKLFF. In DNA, the CDR3 is TGCGCCAGCAGCCGGGGGACAGGGAAACTGTTTTTT. The V call is TRBV4-3, the J call TRBJ1-4; 9 positions match TRBD1. The CDR3 totals 12 residues. The ends lost 4 bases at V and 11 bases at J; junction bases unmatched: 2. Germline V gene sequence: CDR1 LGHNA, CDR2 YSLEER.

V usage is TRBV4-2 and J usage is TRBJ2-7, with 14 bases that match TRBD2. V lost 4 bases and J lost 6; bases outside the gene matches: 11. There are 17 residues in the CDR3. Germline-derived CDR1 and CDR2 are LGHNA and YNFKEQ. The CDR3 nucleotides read TGTGCCAGCAGCCGCGGGGGACTAGCGGGAGCTGAGAGCGAGCAGTACTTC. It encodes CASSRGGLAGAESEQYF.

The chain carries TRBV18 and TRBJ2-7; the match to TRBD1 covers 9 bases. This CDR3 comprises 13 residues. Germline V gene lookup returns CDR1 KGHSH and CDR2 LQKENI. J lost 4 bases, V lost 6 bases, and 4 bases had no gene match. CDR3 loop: CASSHGQGYEQYF. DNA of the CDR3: TGTGCCAGCTCGCACGGACAGGGGTACGAGCAGTACTTC.

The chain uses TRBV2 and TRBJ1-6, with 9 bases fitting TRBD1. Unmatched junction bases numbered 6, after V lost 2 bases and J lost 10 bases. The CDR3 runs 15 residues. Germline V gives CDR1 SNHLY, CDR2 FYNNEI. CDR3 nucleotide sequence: TGTGCCAGCAGTGAACGAAGACAGGGGGGATCACCCCTCCACTTT. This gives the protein CASSERRQGGSPLHF.

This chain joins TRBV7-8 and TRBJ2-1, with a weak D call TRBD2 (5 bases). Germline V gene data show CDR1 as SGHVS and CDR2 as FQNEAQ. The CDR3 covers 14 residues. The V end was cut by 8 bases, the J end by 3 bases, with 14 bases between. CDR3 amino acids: CASGGGILYNEQFF. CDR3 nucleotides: TGTGCCAGCGGAGGTGGGATTCTCTACAATGAGCAGTTCTTC.